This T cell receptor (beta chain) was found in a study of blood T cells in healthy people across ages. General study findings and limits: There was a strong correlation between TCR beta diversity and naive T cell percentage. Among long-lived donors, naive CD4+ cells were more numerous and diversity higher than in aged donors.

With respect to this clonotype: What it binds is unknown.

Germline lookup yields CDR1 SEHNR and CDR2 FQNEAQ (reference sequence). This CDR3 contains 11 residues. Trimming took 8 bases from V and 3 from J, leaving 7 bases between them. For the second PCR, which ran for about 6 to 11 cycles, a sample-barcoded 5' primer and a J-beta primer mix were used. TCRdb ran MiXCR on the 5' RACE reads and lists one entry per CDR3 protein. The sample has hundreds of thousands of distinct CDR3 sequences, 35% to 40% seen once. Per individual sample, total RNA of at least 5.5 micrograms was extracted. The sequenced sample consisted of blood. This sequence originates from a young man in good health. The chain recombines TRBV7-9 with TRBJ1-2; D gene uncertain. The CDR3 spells CASATDYGYTF. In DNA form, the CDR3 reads TGTGCCAGCGCGACGGACTATGGCTACACCTTC. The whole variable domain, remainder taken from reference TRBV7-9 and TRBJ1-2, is DTGVSQNPRHKITKRGQNVTFRCDPISEHNRLYWYRQTLGQGPEFLTYFQNEAQLEKSRLLSDRFSAERPKGSFSTLEIQRTEQGDSAMYLCASATDYGYTFGSGTRLTVV.